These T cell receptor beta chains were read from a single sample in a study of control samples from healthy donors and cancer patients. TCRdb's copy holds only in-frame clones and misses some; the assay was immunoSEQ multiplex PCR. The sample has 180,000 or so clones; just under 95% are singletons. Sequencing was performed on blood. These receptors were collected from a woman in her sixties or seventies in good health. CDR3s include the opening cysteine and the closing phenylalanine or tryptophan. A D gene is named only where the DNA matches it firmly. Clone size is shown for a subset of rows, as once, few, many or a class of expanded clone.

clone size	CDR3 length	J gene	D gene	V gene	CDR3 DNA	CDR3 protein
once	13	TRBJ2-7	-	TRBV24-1	TGTGCCACCAGCTTGAGGTTTATTAACGAGCAGTACTTC	CATSLRFINEQYF
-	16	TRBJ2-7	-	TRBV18	TGTGCCAGCTCACCGGGAGGGGGACAGAAAAATTACGAGCAGTACTTC	CASSPGGGQKNYEQYF
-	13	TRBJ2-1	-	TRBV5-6	TGTGCCAGCAGCCAAACTAACTACAATGAGCAGTTCTTC	CASSQTNYNEQFF
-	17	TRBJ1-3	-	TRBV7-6	TGTGCCAGCAGCTCCAATTCCCGGCAAGCCTCTGGAAACACCATATATTTT	CASSSNSRQASGNTIYF
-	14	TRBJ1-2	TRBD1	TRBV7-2	TGTGCCAGCAGCTTAGGGGACAGGGTTATTGGCTACACCTTC	CASSLGDRVIGYTF
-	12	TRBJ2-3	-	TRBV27	TGTGCCAGCAGTCCGACCACAAGCACGCAGTATTTT	CASSPTTSTQYF
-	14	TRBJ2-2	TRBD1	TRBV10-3	TGTGCCATTAATGGACAGGGTAACACCGGGGAGCTGTTTTTT	CAINGQGNTGELFF
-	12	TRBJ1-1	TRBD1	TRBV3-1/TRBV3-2	TGTGCCAGCAGCCAAAGGACAGGGCGGGCTTTCTTT	CASSQRTGRAFF
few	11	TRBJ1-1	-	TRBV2	TGTGCCAGCAGTACAGGGTATGAAGCTTTCTTT	CASSTGYEAFF
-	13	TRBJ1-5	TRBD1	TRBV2	TGTGCCAGCGGGGGACAGGGTGATCAGCCCCAGCATTTT	CASGGQGDQPQHF
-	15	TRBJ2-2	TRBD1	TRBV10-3	TGTGCCATCAGGAGGGGGACAGGGGGCGCCGGGGAGCTGTTTTTT	CAIRRGTGGAGELFF
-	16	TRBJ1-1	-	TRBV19	TGTGCCAGTAGTAACCCTCCTGAGAGCATGAACACTGAAGCTTTCTTT	CASSNPPESMNTEAFF
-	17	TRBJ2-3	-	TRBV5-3	TGTGCCAGAAGCCCCCTTGAAGGAGGGATTGGCACAGATACGCAGTATTTT	CARSPLEGGIGTDTQYF
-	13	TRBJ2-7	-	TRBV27	TGTGCCAGCAGTTTACAGGGGACCTACGAGCAGTACTTC	CASSLQGTYEQYF
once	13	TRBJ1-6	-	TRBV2	TGTGCCAGCAGCAGCTCCTATAATTCACCCCTCCACTTT	CASSSSYNSPLHF
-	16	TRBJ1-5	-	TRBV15	TGTGCCACCAGCCCCGCCCGGGGTCGGGGCAATCAGCCCCAGCATTTT	CATSPARGRGNQPQHF
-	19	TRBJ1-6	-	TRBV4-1	TGCGCCAGCAGCCAAGATTCCTACAGACCGAGCTCCTATAATTCACCCCTCCACTTT	CASSQDSYRPSSYNSPLHF
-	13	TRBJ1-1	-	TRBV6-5	TGTGCCAGCAGCATCGGAGGGAACACTGAAGCTTTCTTT	CASSIGGNTEAFF
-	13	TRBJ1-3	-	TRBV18	TGTGCCAGCACCACCACATCTGGAAACACCATATATTTT	CASTTTSGNTIYF
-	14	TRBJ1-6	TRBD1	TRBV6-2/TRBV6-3	TGTGCCAGCAGTCGACAGGGTCGGGATTCACCCCTCCACTTT	CASSRQGRDSPLHF
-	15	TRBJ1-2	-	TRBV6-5	TGTGCCAGCAGTTACTCGCTTTTCGGGGCCTATGGCTACACCTTC	CASSYSLFGAYGYTF
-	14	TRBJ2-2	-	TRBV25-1	TGTGCCAGCAGACGGACGGAGAACACCGGGGAGCTGTTTTTT	CASRRTENTGELFF
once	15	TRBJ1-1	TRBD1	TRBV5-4	TGTGCCAGCAGCCCAGGGGGGGGAAGAAACACTGAAGCTTTCTTT	CASSPGGGRNTEAFF
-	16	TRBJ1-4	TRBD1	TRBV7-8	TGTGCCAGCAGCATGCTAACAGGGGCCCCGAATGAAAAACTGTTTTTT	CASSMLTGAPNEKLFF
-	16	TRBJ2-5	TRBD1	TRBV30	TGTGCCTGGAGTGTACGCCGGACAGGGCCTCAAGAGACCCAGTACTTC	CAWSVRRTGPQETQYF
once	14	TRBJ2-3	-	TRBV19	TGTGCCAGTAGTATCGGGCAGGGGAGAGATACGCAGTATTTT	CASSIGQGRDTQYF
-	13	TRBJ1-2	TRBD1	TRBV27	TGTGCCAGCAGTTTGACAGGGGTCTATGGCTACACCTTC	CASSLTGVYGYTF
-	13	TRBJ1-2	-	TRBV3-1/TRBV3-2	TGTGCCAGCAGCCAAGATCCCAGGGCTGGCTACACCTTC	CASSQDPRAGYTF
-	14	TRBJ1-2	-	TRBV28	TGTGCCAGCAGTTCCGGGGAGGACACGGGAGGCTACACCTTC	CASSSGEDTGGYTF
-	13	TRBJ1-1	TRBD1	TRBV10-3	TGTGCCTCCTCAGGGGGCCGCAACACTGAAGCTTTCTTT	CASSGGRNTEAFF
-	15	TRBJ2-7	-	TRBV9	TGTGCCAGCAGCGCTTCCCCAGACGGTCACCACGAGCAGTACTTC	CASSASPDGHHEQYF
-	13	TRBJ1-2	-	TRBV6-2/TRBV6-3	TGTGCCAGCAGCGACGAGGGGAGCTATGGCTACACCTTC	CASSDEGSYGYTF
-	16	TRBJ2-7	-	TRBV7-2	TGTGCCAGCAGCCAAGGGGGGGCGCAGAGGAGGAACGAGCAGTACTTC	CASSQGGAQRRNEQYF
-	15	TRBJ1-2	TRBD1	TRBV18	TGTGCCAGCTCACCACCGGGACAGACTAACTATGGCTACACCTTC	CASSPPGQTNYGYTF
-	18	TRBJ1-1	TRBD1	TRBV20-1	TGCAGTGCTAGTCCTGTGCCGGGACAGGTCGCGGCGGGCACTGAAGCTTTCTTT	CSASPVPGQVAAGTEAFF
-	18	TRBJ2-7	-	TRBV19	TGTGCCAGTAGTATAGCCCCGCCCTCGGGACCGAGCTCCTACGAGCAGTACTTC	CASSIAPPSGPSSYEQYF
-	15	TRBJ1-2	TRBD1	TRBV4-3	TGCGCCAGCAGCCAAGGAGTCACAGGGGTAAATGGCTACACCTTC	CASSQGVTGVNGYTF
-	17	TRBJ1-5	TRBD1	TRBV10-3	TGTGCCATCAGTGAGTCAAGGACAGGGGGCGGCAATCAGCCCCAGCATTTT	CAISESRTGGGNQPQHF
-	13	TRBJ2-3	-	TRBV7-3	TGTGCCAGCAGCTTAACAGGCACAGATACGCAGTATTTT	CASSLTGTDTQYF
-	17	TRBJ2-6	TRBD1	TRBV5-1	TGCGCCAGCAGCCCTGAGACAGGGACCTCTGGGGCCAACGTCCTGACTTTC	CASSPETGTSGANVLTF
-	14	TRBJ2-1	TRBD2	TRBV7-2	TGTGCCAGCAGCTTAGGGACTAGTGCCCAAGAGCAGTTCTTC	CASSLGTSAQEQFF
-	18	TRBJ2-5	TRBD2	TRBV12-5	TGTGCTAGTGCCTTGGGTCTAGCGGGGGGCCCCTTACAAGAGACCCAGTACTTC	CASALGLAGGPLQETQYF
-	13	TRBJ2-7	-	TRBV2	TGTGCCAGCAGTAGCCTTATCGCCCACGAGCAGTACTTC	CASSSLIAHEQYF
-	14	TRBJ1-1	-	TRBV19	TGTGCCAGTAGTATTTCAGGTTGGAACACTGAAGCTTTCTTT	CASSISGWNTEAFF
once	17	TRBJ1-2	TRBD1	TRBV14	TGTGCCAGCAGCCAAGTGCGGTTTACCGGGACAGCCTATGGCTACACCTTC	CASSQVRFTGTAYGYTF
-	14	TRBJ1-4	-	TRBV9	TGTGCCAGCAGCGTAGCTGACGGAAGGGGTGAACTGTTTTTT	CASSVADGRGELFF